Listed here are 30 T cell receptor beta chains from one sample, sequenced in a study of T cells in Graves' hyperthyroidism and ophthalmopathy. Template material for amplifying TCR beta CDR3 regions consisted of RNA transcripts. The HTBI set primed first-round TCR CDR3 RT-PCR. TCRdb re-called the multiplex PCR reads through MiXCR, storing one row per CDR3 protein. This repertoire shows some 800,000 distinct CDR3 sequences, 38% found once; its top ten account for around 9.3%. Material for sequencing was blood. The source of these receptors is a man younger than 35 with Graves' hyperthyroidism.

The table lists this clonotype with a few counts. The V call is TRBV12-3 or TRBV12-4, the J call TRBJ1-1; perhaps TRBD1 as D (6 bases). Trimming left V 3 bases short and J 0 bases short, with 11 bases between. This CDR3 comprises 15 residues. CDR3 region: CASSLDREMNTEAFF. The CDR3 DNA reads as TGTGCCAGCAGTTTGGACAGAGAGATGAACACTGAAGCTTTCTTT.

The chain employs TRBV6-6 and TRBJ1-6; a possible D gene is TRBD1 (6 bases). Per the germline V gene, CDR1 is MNHNY and CDR2 is SVGAGI (reference sequence). The germline V and J ends were trimmed by 2 bases and 10 bases, with 12 bases remaining between them. The CDR3 spans 14 residues. In DNA, the CDR3 is TGTGCCAGCAGTTACCGGTCAGGGGAATCACCCCTCCACTTT. This gives the protein CASSYRSGESPLHF.

This clonotype appeared a single time. The rearrangement joins TRBV10-2 to TRBJ2-5, with TRBD1 matching over 9 bases. The trim removed 1 base at V and 5 bases at J, leaving 5 bases unmatched. Germline CDR1 and CDR2: WSHSY and SAAADI. This CDR3 has 15 residues. The CDR3 loop is CASSEWGQGKETQYF. The CDR3 bases are TGCGCCAGCAGTGAGTGGGGACAGGGAAAGGAGACCCAGTACTTC.

The rearrangement links TRBV10-3 to TRBJ1-2, with TRBD1 identical over 7 bases. V shed 6 bases, J shed 8 bases, and the junction held 6 bases outside the gene matches. Germline CDR1 is ENHRY and CDR2 is SYGVKD. The CDR3 covers 12 residues. CDR3 sequence (DNA): TGTGCCATCAGCGGGGCAGGGGGGGGCTACACCTTC. Residues: CAISGAGGGYTF.

The gene calls are TRBV29-1 and TRBJ1-1, with D tentatively TRBD1 (5 bases). This CDR3 is 12 amino acids long. Between the trimmed V and J ends, which lost 7 bases and 2 bases, there was a span of 11 bases. The germline V gene encodes CDR1 SQVTM and CDR2 ANQGSEA. CDR3 in DNA: TGCAGCGCCGACAGATTAAACACTGAAGCTTTCTTT. It encodes CSADRLNTEAFF.

J is TRBJ1-2 and V is TRBV9; D might be TRBD1 (5 bases). Germline values: CDR1 SGDLS, CDR2 YYNGEE. Trimming pared 4 bases from V and 10 bases from J, leaving 14 bases between. The CDR3 has 12 amino acids. CDR3 bases: TGTGCCAGCAGCAGTTTAGGGGAGTACTACACCTTC. Its protein product is CASSSLGEYYTF. Full variable domain (rest looked up from reference TRBV9 and TRBJ1-2): DSGVTQTPKHLITATGQRVTLRCSPRSGDLSVYWYQQSLDQGLQFLIQYYNGEERAKGNILERFSAQQFPDLHSELNLSSLELGDSALYFCASSSLGEYYTFGSGTRLTVV.

This clonotype was seen at least ten times. The gene calls are TRBV2 and TRBJ1-1; D is ambiguous. The CDR3 extends over 14 amino acids. Germline CDR1 reads SNHLY; CDR2 reads FYNNEI. V dropped 1 base and J dropped 0 bases, with 6 bases sitting between them. The CDR3 DNA is TGTGCCAGCAGTGAAGGACGGATGAACACTGAAGCTTTCTTT. It is translated as CASSEGRMNTEAFF.

This clonotype was seen ten or more times. The chain joins TRBV10-3 to TRBJ2-7; D uncertain. The germline V gene encodes CDR1 ENHRY and CDR2 SYGVKD. The V end lost 0 bases, the J end lost 4 bases, and 4 bases lay between the germline ends. CDR3 size: 12 residues. The CDR3: CAISESKYEQYF. The DNA of the CDR3 is TGTGCCATCAGTGAGTCTAAATACGAGCAGTACTTC.

The V and J genes are TRBV7-2 and TRBJ1-4; the D gene is possibly TRBD1 (6 bases). This CDR3 region has 16 residues. Trimming left V 3 bases short and J 8 bases short, with 19 bases between. The V gene's germline CDR1 is SGHTA and CDR2 FQGNSA. The CDR3 loop reads CASSFQGPEVGEKLFF. CDR3 in DNA: TGTGCCAGCAGCTTCCAGGGGCCCGAGGTTGGCGAAAAACTGTTTTTT.

The sample holds many counts of this clonotype. This chain joins TRBV12-3 or TRBV12-4 and TRBJ1-2; no reliable D call. There are 12 residues in the CDR3. Trimming took 6 bases from V and 6 from J, leaving 11 bases between them. CDR3 coding DNA: TGTGCCAGCAGCCTCTCACCAGATGGCTACACCTTC. Its translation: CASSLSPDGYTF.

The chain links TRBV2 to TRBJ1-1, with D tentatively TRBD1 (6 bases). The V end lost 2 bases, the J end lost 1 base, and 11 bases lay between the germline ends. CDR3 length: 15 amino acids. Germline lookup yields CDR1 SNHLY and CDR2 FYNNEI. The CDR3 DNA follows: TGTGCCAGCAGTGAATGGACAGACAAGAACACTGAAGCTTTCTTT. Protein: CASSEWTDKNTEAFF.

The chain is built from TRBV11-1 and TRBJ2-7, with 8 bases identical to TRBD2. Germline lookup yields CDR1 SGHAT and CDR2 FQDESV (reference sequence). This CDR3 spans 15 amino acids. Trimming took 4 bases from V and 3 from J; bases not matched to a gene: 8. CDR3 amino acids: CASSSKRERVYEQYF. Written as DNA, the CDR3 is TGTGCCAGCAGCTCCAAGCGGGAGCGGGTCTACGAGCAGTACTTC.

The rearrangement uses TRBV7-2 and TRBJ2-2, with 10 bases matching TRBD1. Germline-derived CDR1 and CDR2 are SGHTA and FQGNSA. CDR3 length equals 15 residues. V was clipped by 10 bases and J by 2 bases; unmatched bases: 7. DNA for the CDR3: TGTGCCACCCCGGGACAGGGGCTAAACACCGGGGAGCTGTTTTTT. It is translated as CATPGQGLNTGELFF.

The J gene is TRBJ2-5, the V gene TRBV7-9, with D possibly being TRBD1 or TRBD2 (5 bases each). The CDR3 is 13 residues long. CDR1 and CDR2 from the germline V gene are SEHNR and FQNEAQ (reference sequence). V lost 7 bases and J 1 base, leaving 10 bases between the germline ends. The chain's CDR3 is CASNIGGQETQYF. The DNA of the CDR3 is TGTGCCAGCAACATTGGGGGCCAAGAGACCCAGTACTTC.

The CDR3 loop is CSARALDGWTETQYF. For the CDR3, the DNA is TGCAGTGCTAGAGCTTTGGATGGGTGGACAGAGACCCAGTACTTC. V and J are TRBV20-1 and TRBJ2-5; the D is unclear. The CDR3 has 15 residues. Between the trimmed V and J ends, which lost 1 base and 4 bases, there was a span of 16 bases. CDR1 and CDR2 from the germline V gene are DFQATT and SNEGSKA (reference sequence).

The sample holds many counts of this clonotype. The chain uses TRBV5-5 and TRBJ2-5, with no clear D. Trimming cost V 0 bases and J 4 bases, with 10 bases left between them. Germline CDR1 SGHKS, CDR2 YYEKEE (reference sequence). The CDR3 extends over 14 amino acids. CDR3 region: CASSLGADPETQYF. CDR3 coding DNA: TGTGCCAGCAGCTTGGGGGCGGACCCAGAGACCCAGTACTTC.

This clonotype was recorded many times. The rearrangement joins TRBV2 to TRBJ2-5; 8 bases align to TRBD2. Trimming removed 5 bases from V and 4 bases from J; junction bases left unmatched: 9. The CDR3 totals 15 residues. Germline-derived CDR1 and CDR2 are SNHLY and FYNNEI. CDR3 sequence (DNA): TGTGCCAGCAGTACCGGGACTAGGCCGATAGAGACCCAGTACTTC. Residues: CASSTGTRPIETQYF.

This clonotype was recorded a few times. No conserved phenylalanine or tryptophan ends this CDR3, so it is likely a read error. V usage is TRBV28 and J usage is TRBJ2-6; unclear D gene. The germline CDR1 and CDR2 sequences are MDHEN and SYDVKM. This CDR3 is 8 amino acids long. V was clipped by 4 bases and J by 15 bases, with 1 base between them. The DNA for the CDR3 is TGTGCCAGCAGTTCCCTGACTAGC. Translated, it gives CASSSLTS.

The rearrangement links TRBV29-1 to TRBJ1-2; 7 nucleotides agree with TRBD1. The germline V gene encodes CDR1 SQVTM and CDR2 ANQGSEA. The CDR3 length is 17 residues. The V gene end was trimmed by 4 bases and the J gene end by 4 bases; junction bases not matched to a gene: 18. This CDR3 reads CSVGMPGQSEGAYGYTF. CDR3 DNA: TGCAGCGTTGGGATGCCGGGACAGTCGGAGGGTGCCTATGGCTACACCTTC.

The gene calls are TRBV12-3 or TRBV12-4 and TRBJ1-4, with TRBD1 matching 12 bases. The CDR3 contains 16 residues. V shed 3 bases and J 4 bases; nucleotides not matched to a gene: 3. This chain's CDR3 is CASSLGQGAYNEKLFF. CDR3 bases: TGTGCCAGCAGTTTGGGACAGGGGGCCTATAATGAAAAACTGTTTTTT.

This clonotype has more than one count but fewer than ten. The genes are TRBV9 and TRBJ2-5; D may be TRBD2 (6 bases). The germline V gene encodes CDR1 SGDLS and CDR2 YYNGEE. There are 16 residues in the CDR3. The V and J ends lost 0 bases and 4 bases respectively, with 16 bases between them. CDR3 nucleotide sequence: TGTGCCAGCAGCGTAGCGGGGGTGGTACGAGGAGAGACCCAGTACTTC. It encodes CASSVAGVVRGETQYF.

V and J are TRBV20-1 and TRBJ2-7, with D possibly TRBD1 on 5 matching bases. Germline values: CDR1 DFQATT, CDR2 SNEGSKA (reference sequence). The CDR3 is 11 amino acids. V lost 3 bases to trimming and J lost 2 bases, with 5 bases between them. CDR3 bases: TGCAGTGCTAGGGGGCCCTACGAGCAGTACTTC. As protein: CSARGPYEQYF.

This clonotype showed up just a few times. The V call is TRBV6-5, the J call TRBJ2-7; 7 nucleotides align to TRBD2. The CDR3 length is 14 residues. CDR1 and CDR2 (germline): MNHEY, SVGAGI. The V and J ends lost 2 bases and 2 bases, in that order; junction bases with no gene match: 3. This CDR3 is CASSYAGETYEQYF. CDR3 sequence (DNA): TGTGCCAGCAGTTACGCGGGAGAGACCTACGAGCAGTACTTC.

The chain combines TRBV6-1 with TRBJ1-4; 7 bases line up with TRBD1. This CDR3 region has 17 residues. CDR1 and CDR2 (germline): MNHNS, SASEGT. Trimming at V came to 5 bases and at J to 5 bases, leaving 14 bases not matched to a gene. The CDR3 loop is CASSLRLRGAVNEKLFF. DNA of the CDR3: TGTGCCAGCAGTCTCCGGCTCAGGGGGGCCGTCAATGAAAAACTGTTTTTT.

Only a few counts were recorded for this clonotype. This chain connects TRBV12-3 or TRBV12-4 to TRBJ1-2, with 7 bases matching TRBD1. This CDR3 has 16 residues. The junction had 9 bases not matched to a gene; V was cut back by 5 bases and J by 0 bases. The CDR3 region has the DNA TGTGCCAGCAGTCCAGGGGTGGGACAGCCTAACTATGGCTACACCTTC. Its protein product is CASSPGVGQPNYGYTF.

This clonotype was counted ten times or more. The chain couples TRBV20-1 to TRBJ2-5, with 8 bases that match TRBD2. The CDR3 totals 11 residues. The germline gives CDR1 DFQATT, CDR2 SNEGSKA (reference sequence). V lost 6 bases to trimming and J lost 5 bases; unmatched junction nucleotides: 2. CDR3 amino acids: CSATGGETQYF. CDR3 in DNA: TGCAGTGCCACGGGGGGGGAGACCCAGTACTTC.

The chain has TRBV29-1 and TRBJ2-6; 7 bases map to TRBD1. The CDR3 consists of 14 residues. V was pared by 1 base and J by 15 bases, with 12 bases of the junction left unmatched. Per the germline V gene, CDR1 is SQVTM and CDR2 is ANQGSEA. The CDR3 sequence: CSVEGSFGTEDLTF. The CDR3, as DNA: TGCAGCGTTGAAGGCAGCTTCGGGACAGAGGACCTGACTTTC.

This clonotype showed up many times. The chain has TRBV29-1 and TRBJ1-2; 8 bases match TRBD1. There are 11 residues in the CDR3. The V gene's germline CDR1 is SQVTM and CDR2 ANQGSEA. The V gene end was trimmed by 7 bases and the J gene end by 8 bases; junction bases not matched to a gene: 6. The CDR3 loop is CSAKTGAGYTF. DNA of the CDR3: TGCAGCGCTAAGACAGGGGCCGGCTACACCTTC.

This clonotype was seen many times. The V gene is TRBV7-6, the J gene TRBJ1-2; D possibly corresponds to TRBD1 (5 bases). The CDR3 totals 14 residues. Deletions cut 5 bases from V and 6 bases from J, with 16 bases between. The germline gives CDR1 SGHVS, CDR2 FNYEAQ. Here the CDR3 reads CASSPLPGSDGYTF. For the CDR3, the DNA is TGTGCCAGCAGCCCTCTCCCAGGGTCCGATGGCTACACCTTC.

This chain links TRBV29-1 with TRBJ1-5; D unresolved. The germline V gene has CDR1 SQVTM and CDR2 ANQGSEA. The ends were cut back, 6 bases at V and 0 bases at J, with 6 bases in the middle. This CDR3 contains 12 residues. CDR3 in amino acids: CSVGNSNQPQHF. The CDR3 nucleotides are TGCAGCGTGGGTAATAGCAATCAGCCCCAGCATTTT.